The 20 T cell receptor beta chains listed next were all sequenced from one sample in a study of neoadjuvant anti-PD-1 for oral cavity cancer. Time point of the sample: after neoadjuvant nivolumab, at surgical resection. The repertoire was sequenced with immunoSEQ multiplex PCR; TCRdb's copy has only in-frame clones and lacks some. The data show 12,000 or so clones, over 55% seen once. This specimen consisted of PBMCs, obtained after nivolumab (anti-PD-1) treatment. These receptor sequences come from a person aged 35-79 years with oral cavity squamous cell carcinoma.

This chain uses TRBV5-4 with TRBJ2-7; TRBD2 matches 8 bases. From germline, CDR1 is SGHNT and CDR2 YYREEE (reference sequence). CDR3 length: 13 amino acids. V was clipped by 4 bases and J by 7 bases; unmatched bases: 7. The CDR3 sequence is CASSLGLAREQYF. The CDR3 nucleotides read TGTGCCAGCAGCCTCGGACTAGCAAGGGAGCAGTACTTC.

V and J are TRBV30 and TRBJ2-3, with TRBD2 identical over 9 bases. CDR3 size: 15 residues. Losses at the gene ends were 2 bases for V and 4 bases for J; bases not matched to a gene: 7. Germline CDR1 GTSNPN, CDR2 SVGIG (reference sequence). The CDR3 loop is CAWSPLAGSPDTQYF. Here the CDR3 DNA reads TGTGCCTGGAGTCCCCTAGCGGGAAGTCCAGATACGCAGTATTTT.

A single count supports this clone. The genes are TRBV5-1 and TRBJ2-5; D is ambiguous. Germline V CDR1 and CDR2: SGHRS, YFSETQ. With 2 bases removed from V and 0 bases from J, the gap between germline ends came to 20 bases. The CDR3 contains 18 residues. This CDR3 is CASSLGPQRPRYQETQYF. CDR3 in DNA: TGCGCCAGCAGCTTAGGGCCCCAGAGGCCCCGGTACCAAGAGACCCAGTACTTC.

The chain joins TRBV27 to TRBJ2-7; TRBD2 agrees at 14 bases. Germline CDR1 MNHEY, CDR2 SMNVEV (reference sequence). CDR3 size: 16 residues. V lost 10 bases and J lost 5; bases outside the gene matches: 13. CDR3: CATKRLGTSGRHEQYF. CDR3 coding DNA: TGTGCCACCAAACGTCTTGGGACTAGCGGGAGACACGAGCAGTACTTC.

In its sample, this clone was seen once. The chain carries TRBV19 and TRBJ1-5, with TRBD1 matching 9 bases. The CDR3 runs 16 residues. Per the germline V gene, CDR1 is LNHDA and CDR2 is SQIVND (reference sequence). The trim removed 6 bases at V and 6 bases at J, leaving 12 bases unmatched. CDR3 sequence reads: CASRSQDRGLGQPQHF. In nucleotides, the CDR3 is TGTGCCAGTAGATCCCAGGACAGGGGTTTAGGTCAGCCCCAGCATTTT.

The V gene is TRBV6-1, the J gene TRBJ2-7; 8 nucleotides agree with TRBD2. CDR3 size: 14 residues. Germline assignment: CDR1 MNHNS and CDR2 SASEGT. The trim removed 5 bases at V and 6 bases at J, leaving 9 bases unmatched. CDR3 in amino acids: CASSPGGAVGEQYF. The DNA for the CDR3 is TGTGCCAGCAGTCCGGGAGGGGCCGTCGGCGAGCAGTACTTC.

V gene TRBV30 combines with J gene TRBJ2-3; D call uncertain. CDR1 and CDR2 (germline): GTSNPN, SVGIG (reference sequence). Between the trimmed V and J ends, which lost 2 bases and 4 bases, there was a span of 4 bases. The CDR3 is 11 amino acids. CDR3 amino acids: CAWSLPDTQYF. CDR3 coding DNA: TGTGCCTGGAGTCTCCCAGATACGCAGTATTTT.

V usage is TRBV19 and J usage is TRBJ1-5; 9 nucleotides match TRBD1. The CDR3 loop spans 16 amino acids. Per the germline V gene, CDR1 is LNHDA and CDR2 is SQIVND (reference sequence). V gave up 9 bases and J gave up 6 bases; unmatched junction bases: 15. The CDR3, as DNA: TGTGCCAGCAGCCCAACCGGGGGACAGGGTCCTCAGCCCCAGCATTTT. It encodes CASSPTGGQGPQPQHF.

The chain's CDR3 is CASSHGGSTEAFF. In DNA, the CDR3 is TGTGCCAGCAGCCACGGGGGGAGCACTGAAGCTTTCTTT. The chain links TRBV9 to TRBJ1-1; tentatively, D is TRBD1 (5 bases). Trimming shortened V by 4 bases and J by 4 bases, and 11 bases separated the two germline ends. Germline V CDR1 and CDR2: SGDLS, YYNGEE. This CDR3 region has 13 residues.

The V and J genes are TRBV6-5 and TRBJ2-7; 7 nucleotides match TRBD1. This CDR3 is built from 14 residues. V dropped 4 bases and J dropped 1; count of bases not matched to a gene: 4. Germline assignment: CDR1 MNHEY and CDR2 SVGAGI. The CDR3 nucleotides read TGTGCCAGCAGTTCGGGACAGACATCCTACGAGCAGTACTTC. This translates into CASSSGQTSYEQYF.

This chain uses TRBV7-9 with TRBJ2-3; TRBD2 matches at 8 bases. Germline-derived CDR1 and CDR2 are SEHNR and FQNEAQ (reference sequence). The CDR3 spans 17 residues. V lost 5 bases to trimming and J lost 0 bases; unmatched junction nucleotides: 10. CDR3 nucleotide sequence: TGTGCCAGCAGCGTAGGTCGGGGCGGGGGGAGCACAGATACGCAGTATTTT. Amino acids: CASSVGRGGGSTDTQYF.

The J gene is TRBJ2-2, the V gene TRBV10-2, with 7 bases that match TRBD1. CDR3 length: 14 amino acids. Germline V gene sequence: CDR1 WSHSY, CDR2 SAAADI. V was clipped by 11 bases and J by 4 bases; unmatched bases: 10. The CDR3 reads CAGSGTVGTGELFF. CDR3 nucleotide sequence: TGCGCCGGATCCGGGACAGTCGGCACCGGGGAGCTGTTTTTT.

CDR3 nucleotides: TGTGCCAGCAGCGCGCTAGCGGGAGGGACCGGGGAGCTGTTTTTT. Protein product: CASSALAGGTGELFF. The chain uses TRBV9 and TRBJ2-2; 12 bases map to TRBD2. The CDR3 runs 15 residues. Germline V gives CDR1 SGDLS, CDR2 YYNGEE. Germline trimming cut 3 bases from V and 5 bases from J; bases unmatched to any gene: 2.

The chain combines TRBV6-5 with TRBJ1-6; perhaps TRBD1 as D (5 bases). From germline, CDR1 is MNHEY and CDR2 SVGAGI. This CDR3 contains 15 residues. V lost 6 bases and J 6 bases, leaving 15 bases between the germline ends. In DNA form, the CDR3 reads TGTGCCAGCAGGGGGGGAATTCGGGGTAATTCACCCCTCCACTTT. The encoded protein is CASRGGIRGNSPLHF.

This clone was counted a few times. The rearrangement links TRBV14 to TRBJ2-7; 7 nucleotides match TRBD1. V shed 4 bases and J 0 bases; nucleotides not matched to a gene: 6. Per the germline V gene, CDR1 is SGHDN and CDR2 is FVKESK. The CDR3 length is 15 residues. This CDR3 reads CASSPPGQFSYEQYF. CDR3 DNA: TGTGCCAGCAGCCCACCGGGACAGTTCTCCTACGAGCAGTACTTC. Drawing the rest from reference TRBV14 and TRBJ2-7, the complete variable domain is EAGVTQFPSHSVIEKGQTVTLRCDPISGHDNLYWYRRVMGKEIKFLLHFVKESKQDESGMPNNRFLAERTGGTYSTLKVQPAELEDSGVYFCASSPPGQFSYEQYFGPGTRLTVT.

The V gene is TRBV7-3, the J gene TRBJ2-5; possibly TRBD2 for D (6 bases). Per germline, CDR1 SGHTA and CDR2 FQGTGA. The CDR3 covers 17 residues. V was pared by 0 bases and J by 5 bases, with 19 bases between. This chain's CDR3 is CASSLTKRQGGRETQYF. The CDR3 DNA reads as TGTGCCAGCAGCTTAACGAAGCGGCAGGGAGGTAGGGAGACCCAGTACTTC.

This clone was observed a handful of times. This sequence joins TRBV11-3 and TRBJ2-3; D gene ambiguous. The CDR3 runs to 16 residues. Germline values: CDR1 SGHNT, CDR2 YENEEA. V was clipped by 4 bases and J by 4 bases, with 18 bases between them. The CDR3 nucleotides read TGTGCCAGCAGCTCGCCGGTCCCGGGCGGTTCAGATACGCAGTATTTT. This gives the protein CASSSPVPGGSDTQYF.

The chain couples TRBV6-5 to TRBJ2-7; D gene ambiguous. Trimming removed 5 bases from V and 0 bases from J, with 8 bases in between. Germline V gene sequence: CDR1 MNHEY, CDR2 SVGAGI. The length of the CDR3 is 13 residues. The CDR3 spells CASSTQNSYEQYF. CDR3 DNA sequence: TGTGCCAGCAGTACCCAGAACTCCTACGAGCAGTACTTC.

The genes are TRBV6-5 and TRBJ2-7; D possibly corresponds to TRBD2 (6 bases). V was trimmed by 0 bases and J by 6 bases, leaving 9 bases between them. Germline V CDR1 and CDR2: MNHEY, SVGAGI. CDR3 length: 13 amino acids. Here the CDR3 reads CASSYSGGSEQYF. CDR3 nucleotides: TGTGCCAGCAGTTACTCCGGAGGGAGCGAGCAGTACTTC.

This clone has more than one count but fewer than ten. The rearrangement joins TRBV28 to TRBJ1-1; no reliable D call. Trimming left V 5 bases short and J 1 base short, with 17 bases between. The CDR3 contains 16 residues. Germline values: CDR1 MDHEN, CDR2 SYDVKM. CDR3 protein: CASSRPDGIQNTEAFF. Written as DNA, the CDR3 is TGTGCCAGCAGTCGCCCGGACGGCATCCAGAACACTGAAGCTTTCTTT.